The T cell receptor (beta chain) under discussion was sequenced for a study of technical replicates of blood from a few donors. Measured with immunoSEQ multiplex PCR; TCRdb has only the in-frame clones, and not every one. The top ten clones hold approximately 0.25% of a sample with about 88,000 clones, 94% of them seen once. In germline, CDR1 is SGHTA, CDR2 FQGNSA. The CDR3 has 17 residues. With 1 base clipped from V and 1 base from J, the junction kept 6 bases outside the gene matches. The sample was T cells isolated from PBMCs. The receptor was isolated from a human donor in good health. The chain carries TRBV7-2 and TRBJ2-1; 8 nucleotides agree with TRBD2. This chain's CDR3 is CASSLGGLARSYNEQFF. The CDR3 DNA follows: TGTGCCAGCAGCTTAGGCGGACTAGCCAGGTCCTACAATGAGCAGTTCTTC.